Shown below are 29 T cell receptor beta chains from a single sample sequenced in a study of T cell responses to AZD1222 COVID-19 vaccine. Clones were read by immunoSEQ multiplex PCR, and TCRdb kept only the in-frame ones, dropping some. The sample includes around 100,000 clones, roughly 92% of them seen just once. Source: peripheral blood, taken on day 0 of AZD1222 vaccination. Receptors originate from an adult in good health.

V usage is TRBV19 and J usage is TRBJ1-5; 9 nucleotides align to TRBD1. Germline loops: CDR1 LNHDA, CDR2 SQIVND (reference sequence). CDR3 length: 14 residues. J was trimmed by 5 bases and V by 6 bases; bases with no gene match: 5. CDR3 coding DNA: TGTGCCAGTAGGGACAGGGGAAGGGATCAGCCCCAGCATTTT. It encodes CASRDRGRDQPQHF.

The DNA for the CDR3 is TGTGCCAGCACCGACCATCCTGGCGGCTATGGCTACACCTTC. Encoded protein: CASTDHPGGYGYTF. The chain joins TRBV2 to TRBJ1-2; D not resolved. The CDR3 contains 14 residues. From germline, CDR1 is SNHLY and CDR2 FYNNEI. Trimming left V 7 bases short and J 4 bases short, with 16 bases between. The entire variable domain, with the rest obtained from reference TRBV2 and TRBJ1-2, is as follows: EPEVTQTPSHQVTQMGQEVILRCVPISNHLYFYWYRQILGQKVEFLVSFYNNEISEKSEIFDDQFSVERPDGSNFTLKIRSTKLEDSAMYFCASTDHPGGYGYTFGSGTRLTVV.

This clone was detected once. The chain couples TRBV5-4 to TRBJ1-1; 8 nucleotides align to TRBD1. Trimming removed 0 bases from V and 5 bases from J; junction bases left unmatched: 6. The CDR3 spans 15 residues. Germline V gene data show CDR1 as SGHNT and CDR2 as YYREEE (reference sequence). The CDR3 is CASSLATTGETEAFF. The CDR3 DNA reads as TGTGCCAGCAGCTTGGCCACGACAGGGGAAACTGAAGCTTTCTTT.

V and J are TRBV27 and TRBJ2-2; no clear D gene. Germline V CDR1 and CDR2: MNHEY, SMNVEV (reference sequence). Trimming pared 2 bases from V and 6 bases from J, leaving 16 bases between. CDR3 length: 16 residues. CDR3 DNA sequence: TGTGCCAGCAGTTTAGCCTTGGTAGGGCTCGCCGGGGAGCTGTTTTTT. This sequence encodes CASSLALVGLAGELFF.

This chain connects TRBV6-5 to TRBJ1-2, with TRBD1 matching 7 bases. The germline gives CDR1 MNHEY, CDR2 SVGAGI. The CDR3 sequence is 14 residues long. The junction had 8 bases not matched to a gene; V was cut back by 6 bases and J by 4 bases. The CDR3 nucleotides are TGTGCCAGCAGAACGGCGGGACAGAGCTATGGCTACACCTTC. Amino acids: CASRTAGQSYGYTF.

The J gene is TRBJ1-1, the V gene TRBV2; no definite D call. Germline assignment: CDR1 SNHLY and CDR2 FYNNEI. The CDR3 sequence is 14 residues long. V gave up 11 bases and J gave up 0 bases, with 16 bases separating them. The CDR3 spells CACSAGLVNTEAFF. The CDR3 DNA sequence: TGTGCCTGCTCGGCTGGGTTGGTGAACACTGAAGCTTTCTTT.

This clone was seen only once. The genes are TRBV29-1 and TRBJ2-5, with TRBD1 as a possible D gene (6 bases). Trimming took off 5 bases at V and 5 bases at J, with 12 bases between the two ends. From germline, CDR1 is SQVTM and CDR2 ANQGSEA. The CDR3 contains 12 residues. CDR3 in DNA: TGCAGCGTTCGGACAGCCGGGGAGACCCAGTACTTC. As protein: CSVRTAGETQYF.

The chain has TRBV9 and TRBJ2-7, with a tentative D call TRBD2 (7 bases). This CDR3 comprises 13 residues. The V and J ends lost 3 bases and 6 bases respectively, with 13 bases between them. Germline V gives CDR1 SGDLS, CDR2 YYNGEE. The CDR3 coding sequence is TGTGCCAGCAGCGCGAGGGGGGGACCCGAGCAGTACTTC. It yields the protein CASSARGGPEQYF.

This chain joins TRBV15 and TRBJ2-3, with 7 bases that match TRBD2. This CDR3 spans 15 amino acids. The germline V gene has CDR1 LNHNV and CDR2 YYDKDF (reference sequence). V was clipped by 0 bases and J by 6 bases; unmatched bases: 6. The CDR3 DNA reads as TGTGCCACCAGCAGAGAGAAGGCGGGAGCGGATACGCAGTATTTT. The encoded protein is CATSREKAGADTQYF.

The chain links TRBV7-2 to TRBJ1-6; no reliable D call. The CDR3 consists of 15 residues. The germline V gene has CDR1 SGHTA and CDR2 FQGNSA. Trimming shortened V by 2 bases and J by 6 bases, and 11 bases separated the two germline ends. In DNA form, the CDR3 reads TGTGCCAGCAGCTTACCGCCCGCGATTAATTCACCCCTCCACTTT. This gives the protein CASSLPPAINSPLHF.

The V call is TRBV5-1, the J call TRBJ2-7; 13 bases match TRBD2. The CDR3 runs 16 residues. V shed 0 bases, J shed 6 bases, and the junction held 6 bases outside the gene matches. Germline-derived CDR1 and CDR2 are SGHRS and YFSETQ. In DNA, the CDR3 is TGCGCCAGCAGCTTGGAACTAGCGGGAGGGCCTTCCGAGCAGTACTTC. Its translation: CASSLELAGGPSEQYF.

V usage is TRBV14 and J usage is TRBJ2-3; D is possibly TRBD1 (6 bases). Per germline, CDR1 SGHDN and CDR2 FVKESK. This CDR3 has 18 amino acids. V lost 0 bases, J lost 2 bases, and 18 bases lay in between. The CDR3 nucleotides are TGTGCCAGCAGCCAAGATCCATTCGGGACATTCGACACAGATACGCAGTATTTT. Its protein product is CASSQDPFGTFDTDTQYF.

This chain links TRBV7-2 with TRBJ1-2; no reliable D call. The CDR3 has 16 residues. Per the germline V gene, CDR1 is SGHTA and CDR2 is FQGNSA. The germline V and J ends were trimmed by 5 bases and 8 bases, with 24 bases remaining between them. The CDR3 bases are TGTGCCAGCAGCCCGGCAGGTGGTCGGCTGATACCCGGCTACACCTTC. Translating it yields CASSPAGGRLIPGYTF.

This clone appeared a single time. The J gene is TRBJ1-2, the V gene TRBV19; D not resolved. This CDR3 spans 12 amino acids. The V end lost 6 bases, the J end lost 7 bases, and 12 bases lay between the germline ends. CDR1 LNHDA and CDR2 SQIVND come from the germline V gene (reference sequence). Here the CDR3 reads CASRGLNTGYTF. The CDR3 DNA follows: TGTGCCAGTAGGGGATTGAACACTGGCTACACCTTC.

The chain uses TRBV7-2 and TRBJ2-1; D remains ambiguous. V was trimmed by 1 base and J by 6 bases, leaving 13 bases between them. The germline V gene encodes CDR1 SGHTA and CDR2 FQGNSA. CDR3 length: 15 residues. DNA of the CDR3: TGTGCCAGCAGCTTAGGAGGATCGGGCCCCAATGAGCAGTTCTTC. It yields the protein CASSLGGSGPNEQFF. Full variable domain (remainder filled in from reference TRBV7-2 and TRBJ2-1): GAGVSQSPSNKVTEKGKDVELRCDPISGHTALYWYRQSLGQGLEFLIYFQGNSAPDKSGLPSDRFSAERTGGSVSTLTIQRTQQEDSAVYLCASSLGGSGPNEQFFGPGTRLTVL.

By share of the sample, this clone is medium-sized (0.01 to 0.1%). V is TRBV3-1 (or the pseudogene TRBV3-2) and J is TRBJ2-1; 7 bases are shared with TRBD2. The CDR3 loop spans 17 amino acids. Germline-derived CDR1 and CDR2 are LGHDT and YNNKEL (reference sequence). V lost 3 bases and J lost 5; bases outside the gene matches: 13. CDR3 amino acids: CASSQVKGSGLDNEQFF. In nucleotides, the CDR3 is TGTGCCAGCAGCCAGGTTAAAGGGAGCGGACTAGACAATGAGCAGTTCTTC.

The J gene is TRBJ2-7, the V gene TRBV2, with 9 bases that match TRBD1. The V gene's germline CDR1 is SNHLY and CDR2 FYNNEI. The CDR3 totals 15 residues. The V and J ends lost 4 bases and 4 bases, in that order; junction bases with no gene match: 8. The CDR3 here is CASSGGTGRTYEQYF. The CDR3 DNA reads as TGTGCCAGCAGTGGGGGGACAGGGAGGACGTACGAGCAGTACTTC.

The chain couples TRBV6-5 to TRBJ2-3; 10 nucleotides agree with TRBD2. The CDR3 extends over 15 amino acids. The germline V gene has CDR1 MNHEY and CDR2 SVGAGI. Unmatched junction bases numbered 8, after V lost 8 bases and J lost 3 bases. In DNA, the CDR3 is TGTGCCAGCTGGGGTACTAGCGGGAAAACAGATACGCAGTATTTT. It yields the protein CASWGTSGKTDTQYF.

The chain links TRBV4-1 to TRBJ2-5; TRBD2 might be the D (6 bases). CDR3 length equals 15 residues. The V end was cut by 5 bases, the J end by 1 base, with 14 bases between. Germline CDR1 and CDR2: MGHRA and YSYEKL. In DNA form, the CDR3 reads TGCGCCAGCAGCTTCAGCCTGGGGGGCCAAGAGACCCAGTACTTC. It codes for CASSFSLGGQETQYF.

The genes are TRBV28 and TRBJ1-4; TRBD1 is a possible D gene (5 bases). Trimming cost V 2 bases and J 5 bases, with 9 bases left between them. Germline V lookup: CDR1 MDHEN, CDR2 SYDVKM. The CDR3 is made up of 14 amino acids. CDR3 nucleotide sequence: TGTGCCAGCAGTTTACAGGGTGGGAATGAAAAACTGTTTTTT. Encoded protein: CASSLQGGNEKLFF.

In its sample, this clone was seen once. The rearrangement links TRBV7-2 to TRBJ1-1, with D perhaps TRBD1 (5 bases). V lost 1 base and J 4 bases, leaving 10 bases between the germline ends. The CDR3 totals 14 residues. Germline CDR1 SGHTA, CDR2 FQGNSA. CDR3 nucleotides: TGTGCCAGCAGCTTAGAGGCAGGGATCACTGAAGCTTTCTTT. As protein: CASSLEAGITEAFF.

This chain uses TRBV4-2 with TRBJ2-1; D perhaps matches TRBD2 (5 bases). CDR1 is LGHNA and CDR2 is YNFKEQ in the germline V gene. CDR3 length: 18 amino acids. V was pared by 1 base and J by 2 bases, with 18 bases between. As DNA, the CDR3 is TGTGCCAGCAGCCAAGGGGTCCCCTTCGCGGAGGCCTACAATGAGCAGTTCTTC. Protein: CASSQGVPFAEAYNEQFF.

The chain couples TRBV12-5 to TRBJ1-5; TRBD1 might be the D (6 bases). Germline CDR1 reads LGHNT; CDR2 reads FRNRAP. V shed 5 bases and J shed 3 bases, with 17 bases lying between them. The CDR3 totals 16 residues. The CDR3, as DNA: TGTGCTAGTGGTAACGACGGGACACGGCCCAATCAGCCCCAGCATTTT. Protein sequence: CASGNDGTRPNQPQHF.

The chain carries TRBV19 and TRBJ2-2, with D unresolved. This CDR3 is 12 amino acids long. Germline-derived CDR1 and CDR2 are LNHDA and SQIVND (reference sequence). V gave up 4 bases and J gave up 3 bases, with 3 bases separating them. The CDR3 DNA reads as TGTGCCAGTAGTAAAGACACCGGGGAGCTGTTTTTT. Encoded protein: CASSKDTGELFF. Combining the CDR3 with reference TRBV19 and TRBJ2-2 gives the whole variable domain DGGITQSPKYLFRKEGQNVTLSCEQNLNHDAMYWYRQDPGQGLRLIYYSQIVNDFQKGDIAEGYSVSREKKESFPLTVTSAQKNPTAFYLCASSKDTGELFFGEGSRLTVL.

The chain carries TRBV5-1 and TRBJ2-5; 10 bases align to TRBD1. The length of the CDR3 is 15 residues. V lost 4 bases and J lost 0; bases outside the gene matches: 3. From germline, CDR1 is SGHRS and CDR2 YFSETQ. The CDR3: CASSRGQGNQETQYF. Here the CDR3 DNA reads TGCGCCAGCAGCCGGGGACAGGGGAACCAAGAGACCCAGTACTTC. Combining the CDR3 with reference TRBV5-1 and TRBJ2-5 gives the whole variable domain KAGVTQTPRYLIKTRGQQVTLSCSPISGHRSVSWYQQTPGQGLQFLFEYFSETQRNKGNFPGRFSGRQFSNSRSEMNVSTLELGDSALYLCASSRGQGNQETQYFGPGTRLLVL.

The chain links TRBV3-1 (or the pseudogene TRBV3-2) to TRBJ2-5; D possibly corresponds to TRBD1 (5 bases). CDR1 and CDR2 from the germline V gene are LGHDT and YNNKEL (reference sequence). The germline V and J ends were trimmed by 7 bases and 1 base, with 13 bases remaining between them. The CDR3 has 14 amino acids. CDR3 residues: CASTPPGFQETQYF. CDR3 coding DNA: TGTGCCAGCACGCCCCCAGGGTTCCAAGAGACCCAGTACTTC.

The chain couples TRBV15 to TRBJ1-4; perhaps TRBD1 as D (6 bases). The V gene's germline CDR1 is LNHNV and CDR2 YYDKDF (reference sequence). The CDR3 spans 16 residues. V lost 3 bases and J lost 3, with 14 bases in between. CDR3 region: CATSRGAVASNEKLFF. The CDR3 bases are TGTGCCACCAGCAGGGGGGCAGTAGCGTCTAATGAAAAACTGTTTTTT.

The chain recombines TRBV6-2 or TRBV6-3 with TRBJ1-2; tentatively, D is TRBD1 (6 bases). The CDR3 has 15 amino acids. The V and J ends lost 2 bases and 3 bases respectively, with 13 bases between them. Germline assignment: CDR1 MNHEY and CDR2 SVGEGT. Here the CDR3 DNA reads TGTGCCAGCAGTTACCCCCGGGGGCAAGACTATGGCTACACCTTC. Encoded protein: CASSYPRGQDYGYTF.

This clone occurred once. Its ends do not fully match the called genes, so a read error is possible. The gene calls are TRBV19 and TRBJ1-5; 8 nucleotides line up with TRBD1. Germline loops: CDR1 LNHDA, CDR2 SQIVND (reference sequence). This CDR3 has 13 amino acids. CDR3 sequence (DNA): TGTGCCAGTAGTACGATTGACAGGGGCCGGGTGTCATTT. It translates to CASSTIDRGRVSF.